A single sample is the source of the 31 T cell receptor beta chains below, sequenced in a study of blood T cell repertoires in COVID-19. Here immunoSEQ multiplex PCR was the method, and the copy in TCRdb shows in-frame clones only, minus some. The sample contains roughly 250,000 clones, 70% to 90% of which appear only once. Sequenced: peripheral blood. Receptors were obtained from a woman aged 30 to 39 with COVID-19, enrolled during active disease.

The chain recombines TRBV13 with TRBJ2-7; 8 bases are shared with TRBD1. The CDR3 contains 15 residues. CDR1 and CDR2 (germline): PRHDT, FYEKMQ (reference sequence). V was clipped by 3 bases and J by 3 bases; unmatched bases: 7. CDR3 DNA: TGTGCCAGCAGCTTTGGGACAGGTCTCCTCTACGAGCAGTACTTC. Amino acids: CASSFGTGLLYEQYF.

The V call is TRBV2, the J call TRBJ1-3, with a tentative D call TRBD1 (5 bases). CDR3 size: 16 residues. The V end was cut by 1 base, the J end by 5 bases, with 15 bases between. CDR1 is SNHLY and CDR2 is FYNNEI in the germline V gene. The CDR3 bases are TGTGCCAGCAGTGAAGGCAGGGTAGAATATAGAAACACCATATATTTT. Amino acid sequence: CASSEGRVEYRNTIYF.

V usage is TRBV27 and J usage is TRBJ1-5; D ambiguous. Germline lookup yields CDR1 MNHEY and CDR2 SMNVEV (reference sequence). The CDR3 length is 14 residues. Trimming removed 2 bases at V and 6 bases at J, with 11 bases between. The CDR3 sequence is CASSLALSGQPQHF. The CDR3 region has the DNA TGTGCCAGCAGTTTAGCTCTCTCGGGTCAGCCCCAGCATTTT.

The CDR3 protein is CAGRQGIESPLHF. As DNA, the CDR3 is TGTGCCGGACGACAGGGAATAGAATCACCCCTCCACTTT. V and J are TRBV6-5 and TRBJ1-6; 7 nucleotides agree with TRBD1. This CDR3 region has 13 residues. The V segment lost 11 bases and the J segment 10 bases; nucleotides outside the gene matches: 11. The germline gives CDR1 MNHEY, CDR2 SVGAGI.

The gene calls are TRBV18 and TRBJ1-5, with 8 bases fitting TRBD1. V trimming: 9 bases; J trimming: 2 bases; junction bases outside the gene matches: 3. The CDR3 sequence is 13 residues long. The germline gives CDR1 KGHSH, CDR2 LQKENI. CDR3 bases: TGTGCCAGTTCGGACAGGGGCAATCAGCCCCAGCATTTT. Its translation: CASSDRGNQPQHF.

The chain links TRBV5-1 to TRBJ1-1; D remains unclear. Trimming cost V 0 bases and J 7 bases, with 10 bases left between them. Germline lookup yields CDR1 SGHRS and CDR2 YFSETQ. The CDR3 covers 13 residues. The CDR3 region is CASSLAGGFEAFF. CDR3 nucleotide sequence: TGCGCCAGCAGCTTGGCCGGAGGGTTTGAAGCTTTCTTT. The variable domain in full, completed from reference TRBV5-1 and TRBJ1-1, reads KAGVTQTPRYLIKTRGQQVTLSCSPISGHRSVSWYQQTPGQGLQFLFEYFSETQRNKGNFPGRFSGRQFSNSRSEMNVSTLELGDSALYLCASSLAGGFEAFFGQGTRLTVV.

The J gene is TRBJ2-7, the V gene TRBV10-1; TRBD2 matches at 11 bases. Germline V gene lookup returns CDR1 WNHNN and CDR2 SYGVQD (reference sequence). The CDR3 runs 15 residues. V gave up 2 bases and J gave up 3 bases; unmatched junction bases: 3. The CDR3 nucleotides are TGCGCCAGCAGTGAGGGTCTAGCGGGGGGCTACGAGCAGTACTTC. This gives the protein CASSEGLAGGYEQYF.

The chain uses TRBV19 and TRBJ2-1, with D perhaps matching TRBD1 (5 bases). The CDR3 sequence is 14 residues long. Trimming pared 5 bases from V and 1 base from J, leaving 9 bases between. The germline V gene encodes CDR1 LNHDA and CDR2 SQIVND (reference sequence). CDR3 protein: CASSVTASYNEQFF. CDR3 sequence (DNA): TGTGCCAGTAGTGTGACAGCATCCTACAATGAGCAGTTCTTC.

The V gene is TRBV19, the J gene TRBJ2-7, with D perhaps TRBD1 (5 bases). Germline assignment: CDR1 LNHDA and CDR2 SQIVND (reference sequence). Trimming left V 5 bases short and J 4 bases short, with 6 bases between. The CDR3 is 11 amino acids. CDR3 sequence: CASSYRYEQYF. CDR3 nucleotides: TGTGCCAGTAGTTACAGGTACGAGCAGTACTTC.

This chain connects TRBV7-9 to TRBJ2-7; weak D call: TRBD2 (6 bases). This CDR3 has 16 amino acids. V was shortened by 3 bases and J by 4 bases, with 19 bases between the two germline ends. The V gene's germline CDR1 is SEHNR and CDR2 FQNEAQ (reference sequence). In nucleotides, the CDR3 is TGTGCCAGCAGCTTCGACATGACAAGGGAGGCATACGAGCAGTACTTC. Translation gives CASSFDMTREAYEQYF.

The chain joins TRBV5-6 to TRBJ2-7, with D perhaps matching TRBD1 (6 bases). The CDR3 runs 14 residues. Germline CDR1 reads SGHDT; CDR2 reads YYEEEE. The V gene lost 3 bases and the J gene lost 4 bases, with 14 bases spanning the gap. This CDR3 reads CASSSDRALYEQYF. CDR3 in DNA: TGTGCCAGCAGCTCGGACAGAGCTTTATACGAGCAGTACTTC. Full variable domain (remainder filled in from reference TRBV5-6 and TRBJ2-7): DAGVTQSPTHLIKTRGQQVTLRCSPKSGHDTVSWYQQALGQGPQFIFQYYEEEERQRGNFPDRFSGHQFPNYSSELNVNALLLGDSALYLCASSSDRALYEQYFGPGTRLTVT.

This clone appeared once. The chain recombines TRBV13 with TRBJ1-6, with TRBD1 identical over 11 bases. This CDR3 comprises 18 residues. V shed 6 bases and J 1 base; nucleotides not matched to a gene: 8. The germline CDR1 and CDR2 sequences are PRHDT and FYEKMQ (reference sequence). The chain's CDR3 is CASRSVRDRGSYNSPLHF. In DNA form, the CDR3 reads TGTGCCAGCAGGTCCGTCAGGGACAGGGGGTCCTATAATTCACCCCTCCACTTT.

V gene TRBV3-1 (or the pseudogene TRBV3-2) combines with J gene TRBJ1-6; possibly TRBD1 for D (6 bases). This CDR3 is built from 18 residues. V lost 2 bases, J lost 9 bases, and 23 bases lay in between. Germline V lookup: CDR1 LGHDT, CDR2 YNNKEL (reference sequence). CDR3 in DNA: TGTGCCAGCAGCCAAAGGGTGCAGGGGACAAGTTTGGTTTCACCCCTCCACTTT. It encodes CASSQRVQGTSLVSPLHF.

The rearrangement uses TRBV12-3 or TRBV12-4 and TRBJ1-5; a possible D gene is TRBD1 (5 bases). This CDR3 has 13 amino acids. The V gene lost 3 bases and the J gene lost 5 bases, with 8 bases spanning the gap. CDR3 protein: CASSLGGDQPQHF. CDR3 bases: TGTGCCAGCAGTTTGGGGGGGGATCAGCCCCAGCATTTT.

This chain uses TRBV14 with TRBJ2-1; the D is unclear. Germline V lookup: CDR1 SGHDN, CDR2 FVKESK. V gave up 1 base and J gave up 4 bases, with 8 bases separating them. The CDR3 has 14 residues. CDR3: CASSQGGGYNEQFF. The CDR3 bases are TGTGCCAGCAGCCAAGGCGGCGGTTACAATGAGCAGTTCTTC.

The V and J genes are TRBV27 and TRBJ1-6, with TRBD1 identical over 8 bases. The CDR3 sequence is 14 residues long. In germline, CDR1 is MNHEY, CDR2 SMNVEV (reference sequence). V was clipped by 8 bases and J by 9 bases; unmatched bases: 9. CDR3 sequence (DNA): TGTGCCAGCCCCAGACAGGGGAACCGTTCACCCCTCCACTTT. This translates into CASPRQGNRSPLHF.

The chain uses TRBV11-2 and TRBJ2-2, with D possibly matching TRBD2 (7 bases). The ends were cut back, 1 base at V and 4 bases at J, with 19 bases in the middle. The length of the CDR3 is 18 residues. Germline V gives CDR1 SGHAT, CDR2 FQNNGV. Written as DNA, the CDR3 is TGTGCCAGCAGCTTAGTCGGGGGAGGGGGGCACAGCACCGGGGAGCTGTTTTTT. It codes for CASSLVGGGGHSTGELFF. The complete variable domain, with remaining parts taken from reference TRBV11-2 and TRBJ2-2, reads EAGVAQSPRYKIIEKRQSVAFWCNPISGHATLYWYQQILGQGPKLLIQFQNNGVVDDSQLPKDRFSAERLKGVDSTLKIQPAKLEDSAVYLCASSLVGGGGHSTGELFFGEGSRLTVL.

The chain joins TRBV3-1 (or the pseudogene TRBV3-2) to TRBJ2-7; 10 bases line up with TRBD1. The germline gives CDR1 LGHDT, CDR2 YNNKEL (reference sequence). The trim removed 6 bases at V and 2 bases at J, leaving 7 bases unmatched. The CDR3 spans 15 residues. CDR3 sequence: CASSQTGTGAYEQYF. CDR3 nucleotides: TGTGCCAGCAGTCAAACCGGGACAGGGGCCTACGAGCAGTACTTC.

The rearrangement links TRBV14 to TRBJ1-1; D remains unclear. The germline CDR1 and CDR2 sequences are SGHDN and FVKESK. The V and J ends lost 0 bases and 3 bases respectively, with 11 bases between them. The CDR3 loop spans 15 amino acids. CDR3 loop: CASSQDPRGDTEAFF. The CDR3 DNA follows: TGTGCCAGCAGCCAAGACCCTCGAGGTGACACTGAAGCTTTCTTT.

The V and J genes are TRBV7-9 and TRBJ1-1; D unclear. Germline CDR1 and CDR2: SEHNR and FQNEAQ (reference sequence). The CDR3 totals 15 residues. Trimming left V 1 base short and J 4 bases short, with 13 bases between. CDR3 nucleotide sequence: TGTGCCAGCAGCTTAGACCGGGTTGTAAGCACTGAAGCTTTCTTT. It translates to CASSLDRVVSTEAFF.

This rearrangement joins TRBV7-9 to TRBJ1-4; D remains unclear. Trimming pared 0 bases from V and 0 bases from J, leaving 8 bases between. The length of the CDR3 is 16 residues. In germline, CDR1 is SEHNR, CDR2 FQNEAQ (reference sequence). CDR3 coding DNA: TGTGCCAGCAGCTTAGCGCATGGAGCAACTAATGAAAAACTGTTTTTT. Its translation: CASSLAHGATNEKLFF. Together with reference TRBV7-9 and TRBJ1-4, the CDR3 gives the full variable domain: DTGVSQNPRHKITKRGQNVTFRCDPISEHNRLYWYRQTLGQGPEFLTYFQNEAQLEKSRLLSDRFSAERPKGSFSTLEIQRTEQGDSAMYLCASSLAHGATNEKLFFGSGTQLSVL.

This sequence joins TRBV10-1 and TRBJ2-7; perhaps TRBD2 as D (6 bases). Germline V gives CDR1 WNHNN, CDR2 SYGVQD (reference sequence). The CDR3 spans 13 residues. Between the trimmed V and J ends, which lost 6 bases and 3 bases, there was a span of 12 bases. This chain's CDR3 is CASSSGLHYEQYF. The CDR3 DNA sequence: TGCGCCAGCAGCTCGGGACTTCACTACGAGCAGTACTTC.

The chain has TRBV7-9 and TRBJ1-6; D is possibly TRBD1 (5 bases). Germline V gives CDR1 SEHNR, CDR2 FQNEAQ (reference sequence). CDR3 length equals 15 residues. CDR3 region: CVLGPLRAYNSPLHF. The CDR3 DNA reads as TGTGTCCTGGGGCCCTTAAGGGCCTATAATTCACCCCTCCACTTT.

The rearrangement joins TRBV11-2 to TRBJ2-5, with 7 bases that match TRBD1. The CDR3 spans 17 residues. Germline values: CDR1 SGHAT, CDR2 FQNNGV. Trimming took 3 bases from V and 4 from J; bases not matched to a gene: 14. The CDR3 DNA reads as TGTGCCAGCAGCTTTGCACCACCGGGACAGTTCTCAGAGACCCAGTACTTC. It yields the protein CASSFAPPGQFSETQYF. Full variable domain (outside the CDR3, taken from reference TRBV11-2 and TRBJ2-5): EAGVAQSPRYKIIEKRQSVAFWCNPISGHATLYWYQQILGQGPKLLIQFQNNGVVDDSQLPKDRFSAERLKGVDSTLKIQPAKLEDSAVYLCASSFAPPGQFSETQYFGPGTRLLVL.

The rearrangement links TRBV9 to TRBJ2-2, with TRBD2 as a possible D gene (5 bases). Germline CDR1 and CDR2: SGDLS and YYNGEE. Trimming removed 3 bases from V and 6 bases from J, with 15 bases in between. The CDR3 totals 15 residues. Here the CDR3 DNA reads TGTGCCAGCAGCGGGATGGGGAGCGCGGCCGGGGAGCTGTTTTTT. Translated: CASSGMGSAAGELFF.

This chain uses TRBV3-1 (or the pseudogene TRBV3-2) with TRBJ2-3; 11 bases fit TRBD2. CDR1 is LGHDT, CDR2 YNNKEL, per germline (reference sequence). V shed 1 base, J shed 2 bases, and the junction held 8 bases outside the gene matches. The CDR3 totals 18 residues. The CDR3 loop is CASSQATSLAGDTDTQYF. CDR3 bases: TGTGCCAGCAGCCAAGCGACCTCACTAGCGGGGGACACAGATACGCAGTATTTT.

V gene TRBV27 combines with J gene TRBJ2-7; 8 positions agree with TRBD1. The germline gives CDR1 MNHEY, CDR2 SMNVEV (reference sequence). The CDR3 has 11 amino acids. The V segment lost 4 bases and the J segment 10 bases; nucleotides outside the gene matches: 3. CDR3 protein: CASSSGQGQYF. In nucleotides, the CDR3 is TGTGCCAGCAGTTCTGGACAGGGCCAGTACTTC.

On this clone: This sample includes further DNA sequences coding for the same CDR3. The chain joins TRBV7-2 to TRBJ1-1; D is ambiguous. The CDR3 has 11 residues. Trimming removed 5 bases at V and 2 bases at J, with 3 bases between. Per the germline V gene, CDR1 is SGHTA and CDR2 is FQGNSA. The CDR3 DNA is TGTGCCAGCAGCCAAAACACTGAAGCTTTCTTT. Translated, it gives CASSQNTEAFF.

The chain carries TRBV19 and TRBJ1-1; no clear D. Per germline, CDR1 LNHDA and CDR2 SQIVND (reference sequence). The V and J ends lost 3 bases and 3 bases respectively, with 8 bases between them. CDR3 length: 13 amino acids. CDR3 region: CASSMGLYTEAFF. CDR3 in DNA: TGTGCCAGTAGTATGGGCCTATACACTGAAGCTTTCTTT.

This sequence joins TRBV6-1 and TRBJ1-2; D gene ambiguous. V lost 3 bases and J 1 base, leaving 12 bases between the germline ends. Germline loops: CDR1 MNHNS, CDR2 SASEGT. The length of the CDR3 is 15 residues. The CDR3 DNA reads TGTGCCAGCAGTGAGGGGTTGCGGGATAACTATGGCTACACCTTC. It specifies CASSEGLRDNYGYTF.

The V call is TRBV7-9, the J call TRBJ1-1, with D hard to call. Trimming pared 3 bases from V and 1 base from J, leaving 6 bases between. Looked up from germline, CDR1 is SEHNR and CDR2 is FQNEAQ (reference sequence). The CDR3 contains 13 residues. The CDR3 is CASSFHQNTEAFF. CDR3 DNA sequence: TGTGCCAGCAGCTTTCATCAGAACACTGAAGCTTTCTTT.